This T cell receptor beta chain was identified in a study of CD8 T cells in ankylosing spondylitis. Whole-study findings and limits: A CD8+ phenotype characterized the disease-linked clones, which were relatively rare in peripheral blood. Ankylosing spondylitis blood seemed to carry a telltale TCR beta motif made of seven or eight highly homologous variants. There was reportedly significant enrichment of clones that were disease-linked in matched ankylosing spondylitis synovial fluid.

Germline V gene lookup returns CDR1 DFQATT and CDR2 SNEGSKA (reference sequence). Trimming removed 6 bases from V and 7 bases from J; junction bases left unmatched: 14. CDR3 size: 15 residues. TCRdb re-derived calls from the 5' RACE reads in MiXCR, one entry per CDR3 protein. The table has roughly 700,000 distinct CDR3 sequences, roughly 19% seen once; the top ten hold about 20%. This clonotype was seen only a few times. The antigen is unknown. The chain combines TRBV20-1 with TRBJ2-1; 8 bases map to TRBD1. The sequencing sample was made of blood, either unsorted or a sorted T cell fraction (not recorded which). The receptor was isolated from a male donor with ankylosing spondylitis. Written as DNA, the CDR3 is TGCAGTGCCCCCAAGACGGGCAGGGGGCCGAATGAGCAGTTCTTC. Residues: CSAPKTGRGPNEQFF.